The 21 T cell receptor beta chains given below trace back to one sample, sequenced in a study of cytotoxic CD8 clonotypes in ibrutinib-treated CLL. Assay used: immunoSEQ multiplex PCR; TCRdb lists only in-frame clones, some missing. This table has some 81,000 clones, around 79% appearing once. Sequences were derived from PBMCs, sampled after 12 months of ibrutinib treatment. The origin of the receptors is a human donor with chronic lymphocytic leukemia.

The rearrangement links TRBV11-3 to TRBJ2-4; TRBD1 or TRBD2 may be the D gene (6 bases each). V was shortened by 5 bases and J by 10 bases, with 21 bases between the two germline ends. The CDR3 length is 15 residues. From germline, CDR1 is SGHNT and CDR2 YENEEA. CDR3 nucleotide sequence: TGTGCCAGCAGCCCATTTCATAGGGGGGCAGGGATTCAGTACTTC. Its protein is CASSPFHRGAGIQYF.

This clone was found once. The chain links TRBV5-6 to TRBJ1-4, with a weak D call TRBD1 (5 bases). Looked up from germline, CDR1 is SGHDT and CDR2 is YYEEEE. V lost 4 bases and J lost 8, with 6 bases in between. The CDR3 extends over 11 amino acids. In nucleotides, the CDR3 is TGTGCCAGCAGCCGGGGGGAAAAACTGTTTTTT. As protein: CASSRGEKLFF. Full variable domain (remainder filled in from reference TRBV5-6 and TRBJ1-4): DAGVTQSPTHLIKTRGQQVTLRCSPKSGHDTVSWYQQALGQGPQFIFQYYEEEERQRGNFPDRFSGHQFPNYSSELNVNALLLGDSALYLCASSRGEKLFFGSGTQLSVL.

V usage is TRBV7-2 and J usage is TRBJ2-3; the D gene is possibly TRBD1 (7 bases). Trimming shortened V by 5 bases and J by 8 bases, and 8 bases separated the two germline ends. The length of the CDR3 is 11 residues. The germline CDR1 and CDR2 sequences are SGHTA and FQGNSA. The CDR3, as DNA: TGTGCCAGCAGCCAGGGGGGTACGCAGTATTTT. It encodes CASSQGGTQYF.

The table lists this clone with many counts. The V and J genes are TRBV10-1 and TRBJ2-3; D perhaps matches TRBD2 (7 bases). Trimming pared 5 bases from V and 6 bases from J, leaving 18 bases between. The CDR3 length is 15 residues. Germline assignment: CDR1 WNHNN and CDR2 SYGVQD (reference sequence). The CDR3 reads CASSPRGGGLDTQYF. Here the CDR3 DNA reads TGCGCCAGCAGTCCCAGGGGAGGGGGGCTGGATACGCAGTATTTT.

This chain connects TRBV25-1 to TRBJ1-2; D is ambiguous. This CDR3 has 12 residues. CDR1 and CDR2 from the germline V gene are MGHDK and SYGVNS. Trimming left V 7 bases short and J 1 base short, with 7 bases between. CDR3 residues: CASIGNNYGYTF. The CDR3 DNA reads as TGTGCCAGCATCGGCAATAACTATGGCTACACCTTC.

This sequence joins TRBV18 and TRBJ1-5, with D maybe TRBD1 (6 bases). The CDR3 has 18 amino acids. The germline V gene encodes CDR1 KGHSH and CDR2 LQKENI. Trimming took 2 bases from V and 1 from J, leaving 18 bases between them. The chain's CDR3 is CASSPGGGLRTSNQPQHF. CDR3 in DNA: TGTGCCAGCTCACCAGGGGGGGGCCTCCGAACCAGCAATCAGCCCCAGCATTTT. Complete variable domain (other parts from reference TRBV18 and TRBJ1-5): NAGVMQNPRHLVRRRGQEARLRCSPMKGHSHVYWYRQLPEEGLKFMVYLQKENIIDESGMPKERFSAEFPKEGPSILRIQQVVRGDSAAYFCASSPGGGLRTSNQPQHFGDGTRLSIL.

The genes are TRBV2 and TRBJ1-4; D perhaps matches TRBD1 (5 bases). Trimming pared 0 bases from V and 7 bases from J, leaving 9 bases between. Germline lookup yields CDR1 SNHLY and CDR2 FYNNEI. This CDR3 has 14 amino acids. CDR3 residues: CASSEALGGEKLFF. The CDR3 DNA is TGTGCCAGCAGTGAAGCCCTTGGGGGTGAAAAACTGTTTTTT.

This chain connects TRBV6-5 to TRBJ2-7; 7 bases agree with TRBD1. This CDR3 region has 13 residues. V dropped 7 bases and J dropped 4; count of bases not matched to a gene: 7. Per germline, CDR1 MNHEY and CDR2 SVGAGI. The CDR3 DNA reads as TGTGCCAGCAAGGGGGCAAACCTATACGAGCAGTACTTC. It yields the protein CASKGANLYEQYF.

This chain uses TRBV2 with TRBJ2-1; TRBD2 matches 7 bases. Germline CDR1 SNHLY, CDR2 FYNNEI. V dropped 4 bases and J dropped 8; count of bases not matched to a gene: 5. The CDR3 runs 13 residues. The CDR3 sequence: CASSATSRDEQFF. The CDR3 DNA follows: TGTGCCAGCAGTGCGACTAGCAGAGATGAGCAGTTCTTC.

This clone has more than one count but fewer than ten. The CDR3 coding sequence is TGTGCCAGCAGCCGCGGTGGGGATACGCAGTATTTT. Protein: CASSRGGDTQYF. The J gene is TRBJ2-3, the V gene TRBV7-3; no definite D call. Trimming left V 5 bases short and J 6 bases short, with 9 bases between. The germline V gene has CDR1 SGHTA and CDR2 FQGTGA. CDR3 length: 12 residues.

The rearrangement links TRBV5-1 to TRBJ2-6; D is ambiguous. From germline, CDR1 is SGHRS and CDR2 YFSETQ. CDR3 length equals 17 residues. Trimming cost V 4 bases and J 0 bases, with 14 bases left between them. This CDR3 reads CASSPRSTTSGANVLTF. CDR3 coding DNA: TGCGCCAGCAGCCCCCGGTCCACCACCTCTGGGGCCAACGTCCTGACTTTC.

This clone was counted between two and nine times. This chain links TRBV25-1 with TRBJ2-7; 8 nucleotides agree with TRBD2. The J segment lost 3 bases and the V segment lost 4 bases, leaving 5 bases of the junction unmatched. Looked up from germline, CDR1 is MGHDK and CDR2 is SYGVNS. This CDR3 contains 14 residues. CDR3 protein: CASSAPGGGYEQYF. Written as DNA, the CDR3 is TGTGCCAGCAGTGCTCCGGGGGGGGGCTACGAGCAGTACTTC.

This clone was counted only a few times. The chain employs TRBV11-3 and TRBJ1-1; tentative D call: TRBD1 (5 bases). The CDR3 is 16 residues long. The germline V gene encodes CDR1 SGHNT and CDR2 YENEEA. V was clipped by 1 base and J by 3 bases, with 15 bases between them. The CDR3, as DNA: TGTGCCAGCAGCTTAGGCGGTCACAAAGGGGACACTGAAGCTTTCTTT. It yields the protein CASSLGGHKGDTEAFF.

V gene TRBV5-3 combines with J gene TRBJ2-1; 9 bases are a match to TRBD2. TRBV5-3 is an ORF, with its function uncertain. V gave up 3 bases and J gave up 2 bases; unmatched junction bases: 6. The CDR3 loop spans 16 amino acids. The CDR3 loop reads CARSSYLAGPYNEQFF. CDR3 DNA sequence: TGTGCCAGAAGCTCTTATCTAGCGGGACCCTACAATGAGCAGTTCTTC.

The chain recombines TRBV28 with TRBJ2-7, with D unresolved. Germline V lookup: CDR1 MDHEN, CDR2 SYDVKM. There are 15 residues in the CDR3. Trimming took off 6 bases at V and 4 bases at J, with 19 bases between the two ends. The CDR3 DNA reads TGTGCCAGCAGCAACCCCCCGGCATGGGGATACGAGCAGTACTTC. This codes for CASSNPPAWGYEQYF.

The rearrangement links TRBV6-6 to TRBJ2-7; no clear D. Germline values: CDR1 MNHNY, CDR2 SVGAGI (reference sequence). Trimming removed 6 bases at V and 11 bases at J, with 14 bases between. The CDR3 sequence is 11 residues long. As DNA, the CDR3 is TGTGCCAGCAGCTCCCTCGGTGGGGAGTACTTC. Encoded protein: CASSSLGGEYF.

The chain couples TRBV6-5 to TRBJ2-2; 7 bases match TRBD1. This CDR3 region has 13 residues. Trimming took 11 bases from V and 0 from J; bases not matched to a gene: 3. Germline lookup yields CDR1 MNHEY and CDR2 SVGAGI. DNA of the CDR3: TGTGCCTCCGGGACAGCGAACACCGGGGAGCTGTTTTTT. Amino acid sequence: CASGTANTGELFF.

This clone was seen a few times. This sequence joins TRBV10-2 and TRBJ2-3, with 9 bases aligning to TRBD2. The ends lost 2 bases at V and 4 bases at J; junction bases unmatched: 7. The CDR3 sequence is 16 residues long. The germline CDR1 and CDR2 sequences are WSHSY and SAAADI. DNA for the CDR3: TGCGCCAGCAGTGAGGGGGCGGGGGGGCTCGCAGATACGCAGTATTTT. Residues: CASSEGAGGLADTQYF.

This clone was seen ten or more times. This chain links TRBV15 with TRBJ2-3; 7 bases are a match to TRBD1. Germline-derived CDR1 and CDR2 are LNHNV and YYDKDF (reference sequence). The CDR3 is 14 residues long. V was clipped by 3 bases and J by 6 bases; unmatched bases: 6. The CDR3, as DNA: TGTGCCACCAGCAGGGGAACAGGGGTGGATACGCAGTATTTT. Translated, it gives CATSRGTGVDTQYF.

In nucleotides, the CDR3 is TGTGCCAGCAGCCAGAGGATGAACACTGAAGCTTTCTTT. Amino acids: CASSQRMNTEAFF. This chain joins TRBV27 and TRBJ1-1; no definite D call. Germline-derived CDR1 and CDR2 are MNHEY and SMNVEV (reference sequence). The CDR3 totals 13 residues. V was clipped by 6 bases and J by 0 bases, with 8 bases between them.

This clone appeared a few times. The chain is built from TRBV4-1 and TRBJ2-7; TRBD1 might be the D (6 bases). V lost 4 bases to trimming and J lost 4 bases, with 11 bases between them. The germline CDR1 and CDR2 sequences are MGHRA and YSYEKL. The CDR3 length is 13 residues. The CDR3 region is CASSRGPEYEQYF. DNA for the CDR3: TGCGCCAGCAGCCGGGGGCCCGAGTACGAGCAGTACTTC.